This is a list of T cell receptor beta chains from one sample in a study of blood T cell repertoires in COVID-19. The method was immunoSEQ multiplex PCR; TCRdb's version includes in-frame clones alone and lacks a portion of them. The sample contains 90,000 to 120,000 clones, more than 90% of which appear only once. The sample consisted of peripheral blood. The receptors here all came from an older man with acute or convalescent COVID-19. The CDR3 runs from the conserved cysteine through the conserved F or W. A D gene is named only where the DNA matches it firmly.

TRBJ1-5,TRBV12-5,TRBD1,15,CASGLFEGTAQPQHF
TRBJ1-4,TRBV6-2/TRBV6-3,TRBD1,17,CASSYLGQGTTNEKLFF
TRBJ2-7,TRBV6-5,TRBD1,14,CASSYQGAGDEQYF
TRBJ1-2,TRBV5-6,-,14,CASSLNRAHYGYTF
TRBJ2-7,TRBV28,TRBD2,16,CASSLGGVFNTYEQYF
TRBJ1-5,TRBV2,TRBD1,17,CASSHPGLTGSNQPQHF
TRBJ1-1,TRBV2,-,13,CASSEQENTEAFF
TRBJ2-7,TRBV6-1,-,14,CASMRDVGPYEQYF
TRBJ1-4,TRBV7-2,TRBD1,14,CASRRQGLREKLFF
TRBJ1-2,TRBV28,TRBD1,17,CASSRSTADRMPNGYTF
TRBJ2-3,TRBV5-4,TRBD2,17,CAFQRGLAGPSTDTQYF
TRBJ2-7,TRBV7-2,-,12,CASSSRTDEQYF
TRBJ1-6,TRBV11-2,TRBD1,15,CASSDRVRVYSPLHF
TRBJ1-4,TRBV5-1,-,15,CASSLVAGPNEKLFF
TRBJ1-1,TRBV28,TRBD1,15,CASTVRGRRYTEAFF
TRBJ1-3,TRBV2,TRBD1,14,CASSRDSGRNTIYF
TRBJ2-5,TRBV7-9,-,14,CASSLVGVPGTQYF
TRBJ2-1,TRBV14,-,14,CASSQAGSWNEQFF
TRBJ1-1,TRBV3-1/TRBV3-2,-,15,CASSHWEGVNTEAFF
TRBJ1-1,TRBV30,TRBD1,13,CAWDRGVETEAFF
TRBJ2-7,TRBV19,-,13,CASSQGLAYEQYF
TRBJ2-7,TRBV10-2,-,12,CASRDSGYEQYF
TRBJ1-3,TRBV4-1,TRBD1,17,CASSLSRDRGPGNTIYF
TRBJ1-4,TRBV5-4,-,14,CASSMDQLSEKLFF
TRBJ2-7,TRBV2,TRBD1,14,CASNRDSILWEQYF
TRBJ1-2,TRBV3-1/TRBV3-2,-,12,CASSRGIEGCTF
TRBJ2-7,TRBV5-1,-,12,CASSEQGYEQYF
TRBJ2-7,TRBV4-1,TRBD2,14,CASSQGAGADEQYF
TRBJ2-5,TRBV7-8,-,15,CASSPMDWAQETQYF
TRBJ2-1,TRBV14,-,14,CASSHLLAPSEQFF